This is a list of T cell receptor beta chains from one sample in a study of T cell responses to AZD1222 COVID-19 vaccine. TCRdb keeps only in-frame clones here, not all; method: immunoSEQ multiplex PCR. Among about 120,000 clones listed, about 90% were seen once. The source was peripheral blood, collected on day 0 of MenACWY control vaccination. The receptors were gathered from an adult in good health. Both conserved end residues are part of each CDR3. A D gene is named only where the DNA matches it firmly. A clone size is listed for some rows: how often the clone was seen (once, few, many), or a class if it is expanded.

size	J	D	V	CDR3	DNA
NA	TRBJ1-4	NA	TRBV29-1	CSVEEVANEKLFF	TGCAGCGTTGAGGAGGTGGCTAATGAAAAACTGTTTTTT
NA	TRBJ2-3	TRBD2	TRBV5-1	CASSLTSGSTDTQYF	TGCGCCAGCAGCTTGACTAGCGGGAGCACAGATACGCAGTATTTT
once	TRBJ2-7	TRBD2	TRBV28	CASTPSGRLGEQYF	TGTGCCAGCACCCCGAGCGGGAGATTGGGCGAGCAGTACTTC
NA	TRBJ2-6	NA	TRBV19	CASSRAASSGANVLTF	TGTGCCAGTAGTCGCGCAGCTAGCTCTGGGGCCAACGTCCTGACTTTC
once	TRBJ2-1	TRBD2	TRBV9	CASSTRETLINEQFF	TGTGCCAGCAGCACGCGGGAGACTTTAATTAATGAGCAGTTCTTC
NA	TRBJ2-1	TRBD2	TRBV2	CASANLAGKYNEQFF	TGTGCCAGCGCCAATCTAGCGGGCAAATACAATGAGCAGTTCTTC
NA	TRBJ1-1	NA	TRBV27	CASSLLKGNTEAFF	TGTGCCAGCAGTTTACTTAAGGGGAACACTGAAGCTTTCTTT
NA	TRBJ2-5	NA	TRBV5-1	CASSLKETQYF	TGCGCCAGCAGCTTGAAGGAGACCCAGTACTTC
NA	TRBJ1-6	NA	TRBV5-1	CASSFSPRLAPSSYNSPLHF	TGCGCCAGCAGCTTTTCTCCCCGGTTGGCCCCCAGCTCCTATAATTCACCCCTCCACTTT
once	TRBJ2-5	TRBD1	TRBV27	CASSPGGRQETQYF	TGTGCCAGCAGTCCAGGGGGTAGGCAAGAGACCCAGTACTTC
NA	TRBJ2-5	NA	TRBV5-4	CASSLSLVLETQYF	TGTGCCAGCAGCTTGAGTCTAGTCTTGGAGACCCAGTACTTC
NA	TRBJ2-1	TRBD2	TRBV7-9	CASRPRELAGEEQFF	TGTGCCAGCCGCCCAAGGGAACTAGCGGGAGAAGAGCAGTTCTTC
NA	TRBJ2-1	NA	TRBV12-3/TRBV12-4	CASSFLGFEQFF	TGTGCCAGCAGTTTCTTAGGGTTTGAGCAGTTCTTC
once	TRBJ2-7	NA	TRBV6-1	CASSEGGGEPTYEQYF	TGTGCCAGCAGTGAAGGCGGGGGCGAACCGACCTACGAGCAGTACTTC
once	TRBJ2-5	NA	TRBV25-1	CASSRAGPVETQYF	TGTGCCAGCAGTCGGGCGGGTCCAGTAGAGACCCAGTACTTC
NA	TRBJ2-6	NA	TRBV11-3	CASSPRDPGANVLTF	TGTGCCAGCAGCCCCAGGGATCCGGGGGCCAACGTCCTGACTTTC
once	TRBJ2-3	NA	TRBV4-2	CASSWGGGSTDTQYF	TGTGCCAGCAGCTGGGGCGGCGGGAGCACAGATACGCAGTATTTT
NA	TRBJ1-1	NA	TRBV3-1/TRBV3-2	CASSQGQGNEAFF	TGTGCCAGCAGCCAAGGGCAGGGCAATGAAGCTTTCTTT
NA	TRBJ2-7	TRBD2	TRBV5-1	CASSYGLAGGIYEQYF	TGCGCCAGCAGCTATGGACTAGCGGGAGGGATCTACGAGCAGTACTTC
once	TRBJ2-2	TRBD2	TRBV25-1	CASTGLAGELFF	TGTGCCAGCACCGGACTAGCCGGGGAGCTGTTTTTT
few	TRBJ2-7	NA	TRBV24-1	CATEGSPSGSVHYEQYF	TGTGCCACTGAAGGGAGTCCCTCGGGCTCAGTACACTACGAGCAGTACTTC
NA	TRBJ1-5	NA	TRBV28	CASSLPLKAGNQPQHF	TGTGCCAGCAGTTTACCTCTCAAGGCAGGCAATCAGCCCCAGCATTTT